This T cell receptor (beta chain) was sequenced for a study of technical replicates of blood from a few donors. V dropped 3 bases and J dropped 5 bases, with 23 bases sitting between them. This CDR3 region has 17 residues. The germline gives CDR1 MDHEN, CDR2 SYDVKM. Clones were sequenced by immunoSEQ multiplex PCR, and TCRdb holds only the in-frame ones, with some missing. The sample has roughly 14,000 clones; about 82% are singletons. The sequence came from a human donor in good health. V and J are TRBV28 and TRBJ2-7, with D perhaps matching TRBD1 (6 bases). Specimen: PBMCs. CDR3 bases: TGTGCCAGCAGTTTCGCCTCGTACAGGGACAAATTGAACGAGCAGTACTTC. As protein: CASSFASYRDKLNEQYF.